Listed here are 3 T cell receptor beta chains from one sample, sequenced in a study of graft-versus-host responses after intestinal transplantation. The antigens for these receptors are not known. Profiling relied on immunoSEQ multiplex PCR, and the TCRdb table lists in-frame clones only, not all of them. The table includes fewer than 90,000 clones, about 94% detected once. This specimen was unstimulated CD4+ T cells sorted from spleen or lymph node cells, taken before transplant. The receptors originated from a human donor who was the organ donor for an intestinal transplant.

The chain carries TRBV5-1 and TRBJ2-5, with a tentative D call TRBD2 (6 bases). CDR1 is SGHRS, CDR2 YFSETQ, per germline. CDR3 length equals 14 residues. Trimming took 3 bases from V and 4 from J, leaving 13 bases between them. The CDR3 bases are TGCGCCAGCAGCTCCGGGGGATCTGGAGAGACCCAGTACTTC. It specifies CASSSGGSGETQYF.

To note about this clone: A read error may account for a junction end that differs from germline. The same CDR3 can be traced to other DNA sequences in this sample. This sequence joins TRBV6-5 and TRBJ2-1; the match to TRBD2 covers 12 bases. The CDR3 contains 15 residues. Germline V gene sequence: CDR1 MNHEY, CDR2 SVGAGI. The CDR3 loop reads CASSYSSGGANEQFF. CDR3 DNA: TGTGCCAGCAGCTACTCTAGCGGGGGGGCCAATGAGCAGTTCTTC.

The chain is built from TRBV18 and TRBJ2-7; 8 positions match TRBD1. The CDR3 spans 15 residues. Trimming took 5 bases from V and 0 from J; bases not matched to a gene: 6. Germline CDR1 reads KGHSH; CDR2 reads LQKENI. The CDR3: CASSTGTGTSYEQYF. The CDR3 nucleotides are TGTGCCAGCTCAACCGGGACAGGCACCTCCTACGAGCAGTACTTC.